A single T cell receptor beta chain is shown here with its context. This sample stems from a study of shared clonotypes between healthy human individuals. This CDR3 comprises 12 residues. Germline values: CDR1 GTSNPN, CDR2 SVGIG (reference sequence). After removal of 3 bases from V and 7 bases from J, the junction contained 2 bases not matched to a gene. The naive CD8 population came from CD45RO-negative cells selected for CCR7, without terminally differentiated effector memory CD45RA+ cells. At a deep level, the assay was run. Some clones are missing from TCRdb's copy, which holds only in-frame ones; the method was immunoSEQ multiplex PCR. Of about 580,000 clones listed, roughly 98% were seen once; the top ten hold more than 0.3%.

Sequenced input: naive CD8+ T cells sorted from blood. The V gene is TRBV30, the J gene TRBJ1-5, with 8 bases aligning to TRBD1. This receptor was taken from a man aged 25 to 40 in good health. The CDR3 is CAWSRGLQPQHF. The CDR3 nucleotides are TGTGCCTGGAGCAGGGGGCTGCAGCCCCAGCATTTT. Filled out from reference TRBV30 and TRBJ1-5, the complete variable domain reads SQTIHQWPATLVQPVGSPLSLECTVEGTSNPNLYWYRQAAGRGLQLLFYSVGIGQISSEVPQNLSASRPQDRQFILSSKKLLLSDSGFYLCAWSRGLQPQHFGDGTRLSIL.